The clone carrying this T cell receptor (beta chain) appeared a few times. Its antigen is unknown. This specimen comes from a study of OX40 agonist ivuxolimab in advanced cancers. This CDR3 region has 13 residues. The germline V gene has CDR1 SGDLS and CDR2 YYNGEE. V dropped 4 bases and J dropped 6; count of bases not matched to a gene: 3. Data came from immunoSEQ multiplex PCR; TCRdb stores just in-frame clones and leaves some out. The sample shows 53,000 or so clones, 84% of them seen only once. Study outcomes and limitations: At doses 0.1 to 3.0 mg/kg, CD4+ and CD8+ clones expanded. Low clonal expansion, among the lowest seen, marked partial responders at 0.1-3.0 mg/kg.

The chain carries TRBV9 and TRBJ2-1; 8 bases are a match to TRBD2. The TCR originated in an adult with an advanced solid tumor such as melanoma, head and neck, liver or kidney cancer. The input for sequencing was CD4+ or CD8+ T cells sorted from blood, taken in a trial of the OX40 agonist ivuxolimab. The CDR3 region is CASSLGTSNEQFF. The CDR3 DNA follows: TGTGCCAGCAGCCTCGGGACTAGCAATGAGCAGTTCTTC.